This TCR beta chain derives from a study of cytomegalovirus exposure and HLA in healthy donors. Germline lookup yields CDR1 SQVTM and CDR2 ANQGSEA. Trimming cost V 4 bases and J 3 bases, with 13 bases left between them. This CDR3 is 13 amino acids long. Amplification used 60 Vbeta primers and 13 Jbeta primers. TCRdb's table, derived via immunoSEQ multiplex PCR, lists solely in-frame clones and lacks some. The sample contains approximately 300,000 clones, around 80% of which appear only once. This TCR derives from a girl aged 2 to 10 in good health and CMV-seronegative. Sequencing input: PBMCs. The chain links TRBV29-1 to TRBJ2-7, with a tentative D call TRBD2 (5 bases). The CDR3 region is CSVADAGGYEQYF. In DNA form, the CDR3 reads TGCAGCGTTGCCGACGCGGGCGGCTACGAGCAGTACTTC.